This TCR beta chain emerged from a study of CD8 T cells in ankylosing spondylitis. As concerns this clonotype: The antigen remains unidentified.

In germline, CDR1 is SGHRS, CDR2 YFSETQ. Losses at the gene ends were 4 bases for V and 9 bases for J; bases not matched to a gene: 11. The CDR3 is 17 residues long. Study-wide findings and caveats: Characteristic, it appeared, of ankylosing spondylitis blood was a TCR beta motif of about eight highly homologous variants.

Generation of TCR beta libraries employed quantitative 5'-RACE incorporating molecular barcodes. One entry per CDR3 protein, called by TCRdb with MiXCR from the 5' RACE reads. The data hold fewer than 25,000 distinct CDR3 sequences, with 10% to 15% observed a single time. The chain is built from TRBV5-1 and TRBJ2-1; 15 bases match TRBD2. Sequencing used blood. The clonotype originates from a male donor with ankylosing spondylitis or in good health (not recorded which). CDR3 nucleotide sequence: TGCGCCAGCAGCCCCATGGGGGGGGGACTAGCGGGAGGTGAGCAGTTCTTC. Amino acid sequence: CASSPMGGGLAGGEQFF.